The entry below describes one TCR beta chain. These data are taken from a study of blood T cell repertoires in COVID-19. Study at large: The origin of the acute and convalescent COVID-19 samples was the United States, Italy and Spain. Nucleic acid was either cDNA or gDNA, and it came from T cells, B-cell-depleted T cells, or PBMCs.

As processed by the authors: Quantification of nucleated cells was approximated via reference gene primer amplification. Sequencing was performed with immunoSEQ multiplex PCR; in TCRdb, only in-frame clones are kept and a portion is missing. V, J and clone size are those of that table, while D and trimming were read from the DNA. The repertoire has more than 250,000 clones, more than 85% of them found once; the top ten carry approximately 18%. The length of the CDR3 is 15 residues. From germline, CDR1 is SGDLS and CDR2 YYNGEE. The ends lost 4 bases at V and 7 bases at J; junction bases unmatched: 10. Cohort 3 recovered donors had two negative PCRs, clearance, or symptom resolution.

This clonotype was sampled from a woman aged 30 to 39 who had recovered from COVID-19. The V call is TRBV9, the J call TRBJ2-2; 7 bases line up with TRBD1. Sequenced: PBMCs or T cells enriched from blood (not recorded which). CDR3 amino acids: CASSPTTGFFGELFF. The CDR3 DNA reads as TGTGCCAGCAGCCCCACGACAGGGTTCTTCGGGGAGCTGTTTTTT.